These 29 T cell receptor beta chains share one sample of origin, sequenced in a study of blood T cell repertoires in COVID-19. Assay used: immunoSEQ multiplex PCR; TCRdb lists only in-frame clones, some missing. The profile shows hundreds of thousands of clones, approximately 89% of them singletons. Sequenced input: PBMCs or T cells enriched from blood (not recorded which). These receptors were collected from a woman aged 40 to 50 who had recovered from COVID-19.

The gene calls are TRBV6-5 and TRBJ2-1, with D hard to call. Germline CDR1 and CDR2: MNHEY and SVGAGI. This CDR3 region has 13 residues. The V and J ends lost 7 bases and 6 bases respectively, with 13 bases between them. The CDR3 region is CASTGSNVNEQFF. CDR3 nucleotides: TGTGCCAGCACCGGGTCCAATGTCAATGAGCAGTTCTTC.

V gene TRBV11-3 combines with J gene TRBJ2-7, with no clear D. The CDR3 is 12 amino acids. Germline V CDR1 and CDR2: SGHNT, YENEEA. The ends were cut back, 2 bases at V and 2 bases at J, with 4 bases in the middle. The CDR3 sequence is CASSLRTYEQYF. The CDR3 DNA is TGTGCCAGCAGCTTACGTACCTACGAGCAGTACTTC.

The chain recombines TRBV27 with TRBJ2-1, with 10 bases that match TRBD2. The CDR3 is made up of 16 amino acids. Germline CDR1 MNHEY, CDR2 SMNVEV (reference sequence). J gave up 7 bases and V 2 bases, and 8 bases lay outside the gene matches. For the CDR3, the DNA is TGTGCCAGCAGTTTAGCAGCGGGAGGGCCTATGAATGAGCAGTTCTTC. This codes for CASSLAAGGPMNEQFF.

The genes are TRBV3-1 (or the pseudogene TRBV3-2) and TRBJ1-2, with a tentative D call TRBD1 (5 bases). CDR3 size: 14 residues. CDR1 and CDR2 from the germline V gene are LGHDT and YNNKEL (reference sequence). Trimming removed 4 bases from V and 2 bases from J, with 11 bases in between. The CDR3 sequence is CASSPDKGNYGYTF. CDR3 bases: TGTGCCAGCAGCCCCGACAAGGGGAACTATGGCTACACCTTC.

This clone has only one observation. This sequence joins TRBV13 and TRBJ2-7; possible D gene TRBD1, 6 bases. This CDR3 is 15 amino acids long. Between the trimmed V and J ends, which lost 1 base and 6 bases, there was a span of 16 bases. Germline lookup yields CDR1 PRHDT and CDR2 FYEKMQ (reference sequence). The CDR3 protein is CASSLEGQGWIEQYF. The CDR3 DNA reads TGTGCCAGCAGCTTAGAGGGGCAGGGGTGGATCGAGCAGTACTTC.

This clone was recorded once. The rearrangement uses TRBV6-1 and TRBJ2-1, with 11 nucleotides matching TRBD1. The V gene end was trimmed by 4 bases and the J gene end by 3 bases; junction bases not matched to a gene: 14. The CDR3 length is 19 residues. Germline V lookup: CDR1 MNHNS, CDR2 SASEGT. In DNA form, the CDR3 reads TGTGCCAGCAGTGCATCCGGACAGGGGGCCACTTACATCTACAATGAGCAGTTCTTC. Its translation is CASSASGQGATYIYNEQFF.

This chain connects TRBV7-2 to TRBJ2-7, with 7 bases that match TRBD2. Germline values: CDR1 SGHTA, CDR2 FQGNSA. Unmatched junction bases numbered 6, after V lost 0 bases and J lost 4 bases. There are 15 residues in the CDR3. The DNA for the CDR3 is TGTGCCAGCAGCTTAGCCCCCGTGCGGGAGTACGAGCAGTACTTC. It encodes CASSLAPVREYEQYF.

This chain joins TRBV19 and TRBJ2-2, with TRBD2 identical over 10 bases. V was clipped by 5 bases and J by 2 bases; unmatched bases: 8. CDR3 length: 17 amino acids. Germline loops: CDR1 LNHDA, CDR2 SQIVND (reference sequence). In nucleotides, the CDR3 is TGTGCCAGTAGTGTCCTACTAGCGGGGCCAAACACCGGGGAGCTGTTTTTT. It yields the protein CASSVLLAGPNTGELFF.

The chain combines TRBV18 with TRBJ1-2; 7 bases fit TRBD1. The ends lost 2 bases at V and 5 bases at J; junction bases unmatched: 2. CDR1 and CDR2 (germline): KGHSH, LQKENI. The CDR3 length is 13 residues. The CDR3 region is CASSPETGYGYTF. The DNA for the CDR3 is TGTGCCAGCTCACCAGAGACAGGGTATGGCTACACCTTC. Variable domain in full (rest from reference TRBV18 and TRBJ1-2): NAGVMQNPRHLVRRRGQEARLRCSPMKGHSHVYWYRQLPEEGLKFMVYLQKENIIDESGMPKERFSAEFPKEGPSILRIQQVVRGDSAAYFCASSPETGYGYTFGSGTRLTVV.

The V call is TRBV11-3, the J call TRBJ2-3; 11 bases are a match to TRBD2. V shed 4 bases, J shed 0 bases, and the junction held 3 bases outside the gene matches. The CDR3 has 16 amino acids. Germline V gene sequence: CDR1 SGHNT, CDR2 YENEEA. The CDR3 loop is CASSSWTSGSTDTQYF. DNA for the CDR3: TGTGCCAGCAGCTCCTGGACTAGCGGGAGCACAGATACGCAGTATTTT.

This clone appeared a single time. This rearrangement joins TRBV27 to TRBJ2-5; D possibly corresponds to TRBD1 (5 bases). The CDR3 totals 12 residues. The ends were cut back, 6 bases at V and 8 bases at J, with 13 bases in the middle. Germline CDR1 is MNHEY and CDR2 is SMNVEV (reference sequence). CDR3 sequence reads: CASSRRQGTQYF. The CDR3, as DNA: TGTGCCAGCAGCCGCCGCCAGGGCACCCAGTACTTC.

V gene TRBV7-9 combines with J gene TRBJ1-5; D remains ambiguous. This CDR3 has 10 amino acids. Germline CDR1 and CDR2: SEHNR and FQNEAQ (reference sequence). V lost 7 bases, J lost 6 bases, and 4 bases lay in between. The CDR3 DNA follows: TGTGCCAGCACGCGTCAGCCCCAGCATTTT. The encoded protein is CASTRQPQHF.

V usage is TRBV5-6 and J usage is TRBJ1-5; a weak D match, TRBD1 (5 bases). V was trimmed by 5 bases and J by 4 bases, leaving 13 bases between them. This CDR3 has 14 amino acids. The germline CDR1 and CDR2 sequences are SGHDT and YYEEEE. CDR3 residues: CASSLVGQNQPQHF. DNA for the CDR3: TGTGCCAGCAGTCTTGTGGGGCAGAATCAGCCCCAGCATTTT. Full variable domain (outside the CDR3, taken from reference TRBV5-6 and TRBJ1-5): DAGVTQSPTHLIKTRGQQVTLRCSPKSGHDTVSWYQQALGQGPQFIFQYYEEEERQRGNFPDRFSGHQFPNYSSELNVNALLLGDSALYLCASSLVGQNQPQHFGDGTRLSIL.

The chain joins TRBV7-9 to TRBJ1-1; TRBD1 matches at 8 bases. Germline V gene lookup returns CDR1 SEHNR and CDR2 FQNEAQ (reference sequence). V lost 5 bases and J lost 6; bases outside the gene matches: 8. The CDR3 extends over 14 amino acids. The DNA for the CDR3 is TGTGCCAGCAGCCAGGGGGCGACGGCGGCTGAAGCTTTCTTT. Its translation is CASSQGATAAEAFF. The full variable domain, rest sourced from reference TRBV7-9 and TRBJ1-1, is DTGVSQNPRHKITKRGQNVTFRCDPISEHNRLYWYRQTLGQGPEFLTYFQNEAQLEKSRLLSDRFSAERPKGSFSTLEIQRTEQGDSAMYLCASSQGATAAEAFFGQGTRLTVV.

The rearrangement uses TRBV7-9 and TRBJ2-7; TRBD2 agrees at 8 bases. V was pared by 6 bases and J by 9 bases, with 16 bases of the junction left unmatched. The CDR3 has 15 amino acids. Germline V CDR1 and CDR2: SEHNR, FQNEAQ (reference sequence). CDR3 region: CASSHLTSGGPGQYF. For the CDR3, the DNA is TGTGCCAGCAGTCACCTTACAAGCGGGGGCCCTGGGCAGTACTTC.

The genes are TRBV21-1 and TRBJ1-5. TRBV21-1 is a pseudogene. The CDR3 runs to 15 residues. The CDR3 sequence is CASSTRRNSNQPQHF. The CDR3 nucleotides are TGTGCCAGCAGCACTCGGCGGAATAGCAATCAGCCCCAGCATTTT.

V usage is TRBV7-2 and J usage is TRBJ2-2; maybe TRBD1 (5 bases). The CDR3 runs to 15 residues. V was shortened by 1 base and J by 6 bases, with 12 bases between the two germline ends. Germline loops: CDR1 SGHTA, CDR2 FQGNSA. The CDR3 sequence is CASSLVVTEAGELFF. The CDR3 DNA reads as TGTGCCAGCAGCTTAGTGGTGACAGAGGCCGGGGAGCTGTTTTTT.

This sequence joins TRBV7-2 and TRBJ2-7; D might be TRBD2 (5 bases). The CDR3 is 14 residues long. V was pared by 8 bases and J by 1 base, with 15 bases between. CDR1 and CDR2 (germline): SGHTA, FQGNSA. For the CDR3, the DNA is TGTGCCAGCTCCCTAGCCATACTGTCCTACGAGCAGTACTTC. Amino acids: CASSLAILSYEQYF. The whole variable domain, remainder taken from reference TRBV7-2 and TRBJ2-7, is GAGVSQSPSNKVTEKGKDVELRCDPISGHTALYWYRQSLGQGLEFLIYFQGNSAPDKSGLPSDRFSAERTGGSVSTLTIQRTQQEDSAVYLCASSLAILSYEQYFGPGTRLTVT.

This chain uses TRBV12-3 or TRBV12-4 with TRBJ2-3, with D hard to call. The CDR3 length is 13 residues. V was shortened by 4 bases and J by 2 bases, with 7 bases between the two germline ends. The CDR3 loop reads CASSSPNTDTQYF. DNA of the CDR3: TGTGCCAGCAGTTCGCCTAACACAGATACGCAGTATTTT.

The chain carries TRBV27 and TRBJ1-5; 9 nucleotides align to TRBD1. V was clipped by 4 bases and J by 4 bases; unmatched bases: 11. The CDR3 has 17 residues. Germline CDR1 MNHEY, CDR2 SMNVEV (reference sequence). The CDR3 DNA follows: TGTGCCAGCAGTTCCACCCAGACAGGGGGGGTGAATCAGCCCCAGCATTTT. This codes for CASSSTQTGGVNQPQHF.

V usage is TRBV4-3 and J usage is TRBJ2-1, with 9 bases identical to TRBD1. The CDR3 covers 14 residues. Germline V gene data show CDR1 as LGHNA and CDR2 as YSLEER. V lost 4 bases to trimming and J lost 8 bases; unmatched junction nucleotides: 6. The CDR3 sequence: CASSPGTGSYEQFF. The CDR3 DNA reads as TGCGCCAGCAGCCCTGGGACAGGGAGTTATGAGCAGTTCTTC.

This chain joins TRBV7-2 and TRBJ1-1; D remains ambiguous. V lost 5 bases and J 1 base, leaving 17 bases between the germline ends. This CDR3 is built from 16 residues. Germline V lookup: CDR1 SGHTA, CDR2 FQGNSA. Written as DNA, the CDR3 is TGTGCCAGCAGCCCCTGGAAAGCCGGGAGGAACACTGAAGCTTTCTTT. Encoded protein: CASSPWKAGRNTEAFF. Filled out from reference TRBV7-2 and TRBJ1-1, the complete variable domain reads GAGVSQSPSNKVTEKGKDVELRCDPISGHTALYWYRQSLGQGLEFLIYFQGNSAPDKSGLPSDRFSAERTGGSVSTLTIQRTQQEDSAVYLCASSPWKAGRNTEAFFGQGTRLTVV.

This clone showed up just once. V is TRBV13 and J is TRBJ1-3, with D hard to call. Trimming shortened V by 0 bases and J by 4 bases, and 10 bases separated the two germline ends. Germline V lookup: CDR1 PRHDT, CDR2 FYEKMQ (reference sequence). This CDR3 is 15 amino acids long. CDR3 loop: CASSLGVRSGNTIYF. The CDR3 bases are TGTGCCAGCAGCTTAGGGGTTCGGTCGGGAAACACCATATATTTT. Using reference TRBV13 and TRBJ1-3 for the parts outside the CDR3, the full variable domain is AAGVIQSPRHLIKEKRETATLKCYPIPRHDTVYWYQQGPGQDPQFLISFYEKMQSDKGSIPDRFSAQQFSDYHSELNMSSLELGDSALYFCASSLGVRSGNTIYFGEGSWLTVV.

The rearrangement uses TRBV6-5 and TRBJ2-1, with D perhaps TRBD1 (7 bases). The V gene's germline CDR1 is MNHEY and CDR2 SVGAGI. The CDR3 runs to 15 residues. Trimming pared 8 bases from V and 0 bases from J, leaving 14 bases between. This CDR3 reads CASGGTEISYNEQFF. CDR3 DNA sequence: TGTGCCAGCGGGGGGACAGAGATCTCCTACAATGAGCAGTTCTTC.

The V call is TRBV19, the J call TRBJ2-2, with 8 bases aligning to TRBD1. The V gene's germline CDR1 is LNHDA and CDR2 SQIVND (reference sequence). J lost 5 bases, V lost 5 bases, and 4 bases had no gene match. This CDR3 has 14 amino acids. DNA for the CDR3: TGTGCCAGTAGTCAGGGGGCAGGGACCGGGGAGCTGTTTTTT. Its translation is CASSQGAGTGELFF.

The rearrangement links TRBV7-3 to TRBJ2-5; 10 bases line up with TRBD2. There are 17 residues in the CDR3. Looked up from germline, CDR1 is SGHTA and CDR2 is FQGTGA. Trimming at V came to 2 bases and at J to 1 base, leaving 7 bases not matched to a gene. CDR3 DNA sequence: TGTGCCAGCAGCTTACGTGGTAGCGGGGGGACCCAAGAGACCCAGTACTTC. Translation: CASSLRGSGGTQETQYF. Full variable domain (outside the CDR3, taken from reference TRBV7-3 and TRBJ2-5): GAGVSQTPSNKVTEKGKYVELRCDPISGHTALYWYRQSLGQGPEFLIYFQGTGAADDSGLPNDRFFAVRPEGSVSTLKIQRTERGDSAVYLCASSLRGSGGTQETQYFGPGTRLLVL.

This clone was seen just once. The CDR3 sequence: CASSAPGEGNQPQHF. The CDR3 DNA follows: TGTGCCAGCAGCGCCCCGGGGGAGGGCAATCAGCCCCAGCATTTT. V is TRBV7-2 and J is TRBJ1-5; weak D call: TRBD1 (5 bases). CDR3 length equals 15 residues. The V end was cut by 5 bases, the J end by 2 bases, with 13 bases between. Germline CDR1 and CDR2: SGHTA and FQGNSA.

The V gene is TRBV28, the J gene TRBJ2-3; 8 positions match TRBD2. With V trimmed by 6 bases and J by 1 base, 9 bases remained unmatched. Germline V gene data show CDR1 as MDHEN and CDR2 as SYDVKM. The CDR3 runs to 16 residues. CDR3 nucleotides: TGTGCCAGCAGGCAAGCGGGGGTTTCTCGCACAGATACGCAGTATTTT. This codes for CASRQAGVSRTDTQYF. Looking up the rest from reference TRBV28 and TRBJ2-3 gives the full variable domain: DVKVTQSSRYLVKRTGEKVFLECVQDMDHENMFWYRQDPGLGLRLIYFSYDVKMKEKGDIPEGYSVSREKKERFSLILESASTNQTSMYLCASRQAGVSRTDTQYFGPGTRLTVL.

This clone was counted a single time. This CDR3 is also generated by other DNA sequences in the sample. The J gene is TRBJ1-2, the V gene TRBV27; D gene unclear. The CDR3 contains 14 residues. Looked up from germline, CDR1 is MNHEY and CDR2 is SMNVEV (reference sequence). Deletions cut 5 bases from V and 8 bases from J, with 18 bases between. For the CDR3, the DNA is TGTGCCAGCAGTCCCACCTCCCCGATTGGCGGCTACACCTTC. Its protein product is CASSPTSPIGGYTF.